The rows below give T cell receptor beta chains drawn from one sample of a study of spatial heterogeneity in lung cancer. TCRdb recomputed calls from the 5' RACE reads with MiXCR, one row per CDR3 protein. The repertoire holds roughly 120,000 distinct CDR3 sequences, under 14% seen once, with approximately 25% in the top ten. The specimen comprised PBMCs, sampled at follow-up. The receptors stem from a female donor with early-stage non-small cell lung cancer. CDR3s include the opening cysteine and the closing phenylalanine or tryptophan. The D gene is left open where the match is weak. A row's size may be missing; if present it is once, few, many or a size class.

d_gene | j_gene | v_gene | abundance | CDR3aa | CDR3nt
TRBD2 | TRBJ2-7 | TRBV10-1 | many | CASSEQASGTRHYEQYF | TGCGCCAGCAGTGAGCAGGCTAGCGGGACGCGCCACTACGAGCAGTACTTC
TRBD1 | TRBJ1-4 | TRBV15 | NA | CATSRGQGINEKLFF | TGTGCCACCAGCAGGGGACAGGGAATAAATGAAAAACTGTTTTTT
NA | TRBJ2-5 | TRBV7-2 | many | CASSLYLRGGETQYF | TGTGCCAGCAGCTTATATCTTCGGGGCGGGGAGACCCAGTACTTC
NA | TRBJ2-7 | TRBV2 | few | CASTGRRVLREQYF | TGTGCCAGCACCGGACGGCGGGTTCTTCGCGAGCAGTACTTC
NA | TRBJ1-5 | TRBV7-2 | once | CASSLVGRINQPQHF | TGTGCCAGCAGCTTAGTTGGGCGGATCAATCAGCCCCAGCATTTT
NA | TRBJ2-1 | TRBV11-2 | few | CASSLNRVNEQFF | TGTGCCAGCAGCTTAAATAGGGTCAATGAGCAGTTCTTC
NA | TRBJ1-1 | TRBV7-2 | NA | CKKRGRVFNTEAFF | TGCAAGAAACGAGGACGGGTTTTCAACACTGAAGCTTTCTTT
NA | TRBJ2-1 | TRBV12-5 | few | CASGDSPPAQEQFF | TGTGCTAGTGGTGACTCCCCCCCGGCCCAAGAGCAGTTCTTC
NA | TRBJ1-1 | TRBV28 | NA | CASSPRRNTEAFF | TGTGCCAGCAGTCCCCGCAGGAACACTGAAGCTTTCTTT
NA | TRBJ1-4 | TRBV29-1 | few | CSAGYNEKLFF | TGCAGCGCAGGTTATAATGAAAAACTGTTTTTT
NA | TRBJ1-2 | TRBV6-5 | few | CASITLRGGARGYGYTF | TGTGCCAGCATCACCTTAAGAGGAGGGGCCAGGGGCTATGGCTACACCTTC
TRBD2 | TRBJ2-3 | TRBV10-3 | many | CAISEFSGSTDTQYF | TGTGCCATCAGTGAGTTTAGCGGGAGCACAGATACGCAGTATTTT
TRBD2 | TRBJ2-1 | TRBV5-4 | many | CASSLLLAGGDEQFF | TGTGCCAGCAGCTTGTTGCTAGCGGGAGGGGATGAGCAGTTCTTC
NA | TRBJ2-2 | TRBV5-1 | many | CASSLGGGSNTGELFF | TGCGCCAGCAGCTTGGGAGGCGGGTCGAACACCGGGGAGCTGTTTTTT
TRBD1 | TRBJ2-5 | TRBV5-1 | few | CASSEGQGRETQYF | TGCGCCAGCAGCGAGGGACAGGGTAGAGAGACCCAGTACTTC
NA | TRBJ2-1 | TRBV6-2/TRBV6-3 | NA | CASSDPGVNYNEQFF | TGTGCCAGCAGTGATCCGGGAGTAAATTACAATGAGCAGTTCTTC
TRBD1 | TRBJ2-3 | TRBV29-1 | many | CSVEGQGSGTDTQYF | TGCAGCGTTGAGGGACAGGGGAGTGGAACAGATACGCAGTATTTT
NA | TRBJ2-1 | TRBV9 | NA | CASSVATGPNEQFF | TGTGCCAGCAGCGTAGCTACAGGACCTAATGAGCAGTTCTTC
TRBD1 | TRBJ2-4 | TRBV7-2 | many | CASSLMRTGFKNIQYF | TGTGCCAGCAGCTTAATGAGGACAGGGTTCAAAAACATTCAGTACTTC
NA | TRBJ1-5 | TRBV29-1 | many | CSVPTVSRPQHF | TGCAGCGTCCCGACTGTTTCTCGGCCCCAGCATTTT
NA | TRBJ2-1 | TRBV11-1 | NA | CASSPDLFEQFF | TGTGCCAGCAGCCCGGACCTATTTGAGCAGTTCTTC
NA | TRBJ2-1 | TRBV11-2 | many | CASSLVQGPYNEQFF | TGTGCCAGCAGCTTAGTTCAGGGACCCTACAATGAGCAGTTCTTC
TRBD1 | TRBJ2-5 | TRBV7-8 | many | CASSLRDRGRQETQYF | TGTGCCAGCAGCCTTAGGGACAGGGGCCGACAAGAGACCCAGTACTTC
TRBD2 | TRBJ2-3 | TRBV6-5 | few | CASRSLAGGGDTQYF | TGTGCCAGCAGATCTCTAGCGGGAGGGGGGGATACGCAGTATTTT
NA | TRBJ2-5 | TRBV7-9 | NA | CASSLGRRPETQYF | TGTGCCAGCAGCTTAGGCAGAAGACCAGAGACCCAGTACTTC
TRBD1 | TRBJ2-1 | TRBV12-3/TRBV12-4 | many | CASSLAGQAYNEQFF | TGTGCCAGCAGTTTAGCCGGACAGGCCTACAATGAGCAGTTCTTC
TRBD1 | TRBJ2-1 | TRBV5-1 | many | CASSWSGTGGLDEQFF | TGCGCCAGCAGCTGGTCCGGGACAGGGGGCTTGGATGAGCAGTTCTTC
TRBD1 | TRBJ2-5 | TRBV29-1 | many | CSGKDRGAQETQYF | TGCAGCGGAAAGGACAGGGGAGCCCAAGAGACCCAGTACTTC
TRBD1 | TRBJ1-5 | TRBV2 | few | CASSTGQGNNQPQHF | TGTGCCAGCAGTACCGGACAGGGCAACAATCAGCCCCAGCATTTT
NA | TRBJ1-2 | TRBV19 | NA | CASSSTWVRATPGYTF | TGTGCCAGTAGTTCCACGTGGGTCAGGGCGACGCCGGGCTACACCTTC
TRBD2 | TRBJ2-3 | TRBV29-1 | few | CSVEKIAGGGDTQYF | TGCAGCGTTGAGAAAATAGCGGGAGGGGGGGATACGCAGTATTTT
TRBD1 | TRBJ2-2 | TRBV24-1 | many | CATSDSGTGTTGELFF | TGTGCCACCAGTGATTCCGGGACAGGGACCACCGGGGAGCTGTTTTTT
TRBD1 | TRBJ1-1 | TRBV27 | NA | CASSSTGGSAEAFF | TGTGCCAGCAGTTCAACAGGGGGTAGCGCTGAAGCTTTCTTT
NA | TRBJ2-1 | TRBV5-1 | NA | CASSLAGIQANEQFF | TGCGCCAGCAGCTTGGCGGGAATCCAGGCCAATGAGCAGTTCTTC
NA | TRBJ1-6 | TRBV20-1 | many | CSASEIPTGFLRGSPLHF | TGCAGTGCTAGCGAAATACCGACAGGATTTCTCCGCGGTTCACCCCTCCACTTT
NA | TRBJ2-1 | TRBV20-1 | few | CSAGPTNNEQFF | TGCAGTGCTGGCCCGACTAACAATGAGCAGTTCTTC
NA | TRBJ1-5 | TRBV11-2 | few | CASSVDSLGNQPQHF | TGTGCCAGCAGCGTGGACTCATTAGGGAATCAGCCCCAGCATTTT
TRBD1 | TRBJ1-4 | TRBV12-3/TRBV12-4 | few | CASSPTGESGEKLFF | TGTGCCAGCAGTCCGACAGGGGAGTCGGGTGAAAAACTGTTTTTT
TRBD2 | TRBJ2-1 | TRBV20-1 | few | CSAPLAGGREQFF | TGCAGTGCTCCCCTAGCGGGAGGACGGGAGCAGTTCTTC
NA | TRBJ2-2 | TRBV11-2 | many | CASSSTRRQWTTGELFF | TGTGCCAGCAGCTCGACTAGGAGACAATGGACCACCGGGGAGCTGTTTTTT
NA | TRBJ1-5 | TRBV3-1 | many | CASGDGVWSNQPQHF | TGTGCCAGCGGGGATGGTGTGTGGAGCAATCAGCCCCAGCATTTT
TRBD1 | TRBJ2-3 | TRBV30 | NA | CAWKRDRGGTDTQYF | TGTGCCTGGAAAAGGGACAGGGGTGGCACAGATACGCAGTATTTT
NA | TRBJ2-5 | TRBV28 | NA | CASISTTLQETQYF | TGTGCCAGCATCTCGACCACCTTACAAGAGACCCAGTACTTC
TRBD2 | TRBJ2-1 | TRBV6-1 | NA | CASSALAGGAYEQFF | TGTGCCAGCAGTGCTCTAGCGGGAGGTGCGTATGAGCAGTTCTTC
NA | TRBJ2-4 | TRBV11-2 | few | CASSFKGSDIQYF | TGTGCCAGCAGCTTTAAGGGTTCAGACATTCAGTACTTC
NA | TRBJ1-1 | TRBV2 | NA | CASRQLLTEAFF | TGTGCCAGCAGACAGTTGCTCACTGAAGCTTTCTTT
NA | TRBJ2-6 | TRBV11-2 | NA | CASSRIGRSGANVLTF | TGTGCCAGCAGCCGAATCGGGCGCTCTGGGGCCAACGTCCTGACTTTC
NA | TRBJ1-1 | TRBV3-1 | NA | CASSQDTRNLEAFF | TGTGCCAGCAGCCAAGATACTCGGAATTTAGAAGCTTTCTTT
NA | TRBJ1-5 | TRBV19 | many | CASSPTDGYSNQPQHF | TGTGCCAGTAGTCCGACGGACGGGTATAGCAATCAGCCCCAGCATTTT
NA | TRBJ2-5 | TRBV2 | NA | CASREGGWQETQYF | TGTGCCAGCAGGGAGGGGGGTTGGCAAGAGACCCAGTACTTC
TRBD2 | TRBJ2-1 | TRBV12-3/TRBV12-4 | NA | CASSFREGRNEQFF | TGTGCCAGCAGTTTTCGGGAGGGACGGAATGAGCAGTTCTTC
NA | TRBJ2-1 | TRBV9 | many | CASSPTSSRDQFF | TGTGCCAGCAGCCCCACCTCGAGCAGGGATCAGTTCTTC
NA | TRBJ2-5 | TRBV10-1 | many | CASSEYVTSRTETQYF | TGCGCCAGCAGTGAGTACGTGACTAGTAGGACTGAGACCCAGTACTTC
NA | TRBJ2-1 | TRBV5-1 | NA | CASSLAEPSSYNEQFF | TGCGCCAGCAGCTTGGCTGAGCCTTCCTCCTACAATGAGCAGTTCTTC
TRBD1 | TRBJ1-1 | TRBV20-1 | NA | CSARRRTGGNTEAFF | TGCAGTGCTAGACGTAGGACAGGGGGAAACACTGAAGCTTTCTTT
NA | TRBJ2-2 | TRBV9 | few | CASSVDYTGELFF | TGTGCCAGCAGCGTAGATTACACCGGGGAGCTGTTTTTT
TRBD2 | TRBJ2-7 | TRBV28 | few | CASGSGAREQYF | TGTGCCAGCGGGAGCGGGGCTAGGGAGCAGTACTTC